The 21 T cell receptor beta chains presented below share a single source sample, sequenced in a study of shared clonotypes between healthy human individuals. Sequencing used immunoSEQ multiplex PCR; TCRdb keeps in-frame clones, though not all of them. The sample has about 2,500,000 clones; roughly nine tenths are singletons. The sample consisted of naive CD4+ T cells sorted from blood. Regarding subset: CD45RA+ positively selected. The receptors come from a young man in good health.

This clone was picked up one time. The V gene is TRBV6-1, the J gene TRBJ1-5; D not resolved. CDR3 length: 15 residues. Trimming took off 2 bases at V and 4 bases at J, with 12 bases between the two ends. Germline CDR1 is MNHNS and CDR2 is SASEGT. CDR3 DNA: TGTGCCAGCAGTGAATTAGAGCGGGCTAATCAGCCCCAGCATTTT. It yields the protein CASSELERANQPQHF.

In its sample, this clone was seen once. This chain uses TRBV4-2 with TRBJ1-2; D is unclear. Germline CDR1 is LGHNA and CDR2 is YNFKEQ. V lost 0 bases to trimming and J lost 1 base, with 12 bases between them. The CDR3 covers 16 residues. CDR3 nucleotide sequence: TGTGCCAGCAGCCAAGATCGGGTGGCACTTAACTATGGCTACACCTTC. This translates into CASSQDRVALNYGYTF.

This chain joins TRBV18 and TRBJ1-1, with D perhaps TRBD1 (5 bases). In germline, CDR1 is KGHSH, CDR2 LQKENI. V was shortened by 6 bases and J by 5 bases, with 10 bases between the two germline ends. This CDR3 is 12 amino acids long. CDR3 DNA sequence: TGTGCCAGCTCCAGGGTGGGGACTGAAGCTTTCTTT. Translating it yields CASSRVGTEAFF.

The rearrangement joins TRBV19 to TRBJ2-5; 9 bases map to TRBD1. The V segment lost 3 bases and the J segment 2 bases; nucleotides outside the gene matches: 7. Germline CDR1 reads LNHDA; CDR2 reads SQIVND (reference sequence). The CDR3 runs to 16 residues. The CDR3 sequence is CASSMRTGVGQETQYF. CDR3 nucleotide sequence: TGTGCCAGTAGTATGCGGACAGGGGTAGGTCAAGAGACCCAGTACTTC.

V gene TRBV7-9 combines with J gene TRBJ2-3; 12 bases line up with TRBD2. Trimming removed 4 bases from V and 6 bases from J; junction bases left unmatched: 11. The V gene's germline CDR1 is SEHNR and CDR2 FQNEAQ (reference sequence). This CDR3 comprises 17 residues. Written as DNA, the CDR3 is TGTGCCAGCAGCTCTTTCACCCTAGCGGGGGGGCCGGATACGCAGTATTTT. Translation gives CASSSFTLAGGPDTQYF. Drawing the rest from reference TRBV7-9 and TRBJ2-3, the complete variable domain is DTGVSQNPRHKITKRGQNVTFRCDPISEHNRLYWYRQTLGQGPEFLTYFQNEAQLEKSRLLSDRFSAERPKGSFSTLEIQRTEQGDSAMYLCASSSFTLAGGPDTQYFGPGTRLTVL.

The V and J genes are TRBV11-3 and TRBJ2-3; D not certain. The germline V gene encodes CDR1 SGHNT and CDR2 YENEEA. The CDR3 is 13 residues long. V dropped 5 bases and J dropped 3 bases, with 9 bases sitting between them. CDR3 bases: TGTGCCAGCAGCCTTTTGGTTACAGATACGCAGTATTTT. Translated, it gives CASSLLVTDTQYF.

Remarks on this clone: At one of its ends the junction is not consistent with the germline gene, which may arise from a read error. The genes are TRBV30 and TRBJ1-2; D might be TRBD1 (5 bases). This CDR3 comprises 12 residues. The germline gives CDR1 GTSNPN, CDR2 SVGIG (reference sequence). The CDR3 nucleotides are TGTGTCTGGGGAGGGGCCAAATATGGCTACACCTTC. Protein sequence: CVWGGAKYGYTF.

This sequence joins TRBV2 and TRBJ2-2; 12 positions agree with TRBD2. The CDR3 has 15 residues. V lost 5 bases, J lost 10 bases, and 8 bases stayed unmatched. Germline-derived CDR1 and CDR2 are SNHLY and FYNNEI. This CDR3 reads CASSYLAGGLEELFF. In DNA form, the CDR3 reads TGTGCCAGCAGTTACCTAGCGGGGGGGCTCGAGGAGCTGTTTTTT.

In this sample, this clone turned up a few times. The chain is built from TRBV6-6 and TRBJ1-4, with 9 bases fitting TRBD1. J was trimmed by 8 bases and V by 5 bases; bases with no gene match: 9. CDR1 is MNHNY, CDR2 SVGAGI, per germline (reference sequence). CDR3 length equals 15 residues. This CDR3 reads CASSREGQGREKLFF. The CDR3 DNA follows: TGTGCCAGCAGTCGCGAGGGACAGGGAAGAGAAAAACTGTTTTTT.

The V and J genes are TRBV5-6 and TRBJ2-2, with D possibly matching TRBD2 (6 bases). This CDR3 comprises 17 residues. Between the trimmed V and J ends, which lost 0 bases and 0 bases, there was a span of 12 bases. Germline V gene lookup returns CDR1 SGHDT and CDR2 YYEEEE. CDR3 residues: CASSLAGTSTNTGELFF. In DNA form, the CDR3 reads TGTGCCAGCAGCTTGGCCGGGACTTCCACGAACACCGGGGAGCTGTTTTTT.

On this clone: At one end, the junction sequence differs from germline, possibly due to a read error. This sequence joins TRBV7-7 and TRBJ2-7; 9 positions agree with TRBD1. The CDR3 has 14 amino acids. The germline gives CDR1 SSHAT, CDR2 FNYEAQ (reference sequence). The CDR3 sequence is CASMVDRGGNEQYF. Here the CDR3 DNA reads TGTGCTAGCATGGTGGACAGGGGTGGGAACGAGCAGTACTTC.

The sample holds one count of this clone. V is TRBV2 and J is TRBJ2-7; the D gene is possibly TRBD1 (5 bases). The germline V and J ends were trimmed by 6 bases and 0 bases, with 12 bases remaining between them. The CDR3 length is 14 residues. In germline, CDR1 is SNHLY, CDR2 FYNNEI. CDR3 nucleotides: TGTGCCAGCAGGTGGACAATTTTCTCCTACGAGCAGTACTTC. Amino acids: CASRWTIFSYEQYF.

The genes are TRBV2 and TRBJ2-1; 8 bases are shared with TRBD2. Germline CDR1 reads SNHLY; CDR2 reads FYNNEI. The CDR3 runs to 18 residues. V was pared by 1 base and J by 0 bases, with 8 bases of the junction left unmatched. The CDR3 is CASSEGRGGGSSYNEQFF. The CDR3 nucleotides are TGTGCCAGCAGTGAAGGAAGGGGCGGGGGGAGCTCCTACAATGAGCAGTTCTTC.

The V call is TRBV11-2, the J call TRBJ2-5, with D perhaps matching TRBD1 (6 bases). CDR1 is SGHAT and CDR2 is FQNNGV in the germline V gene. Deletions cut 6 bases from V and 3 bases from J, with 8 bases between. This CDR3 has 12 amino acids. The CDR3 region has the DNA TGTGCCAGCAGGAGACAGGAAGAGACCCAGTACTTC. Translated: CASRRQEETQYF.

The chain recombines TRBV18 with TRBJ2-3; perhaps TRBD2 as D (5 bases). This CDR3 has 15 residues. Trimming took 3 bases from V and 6 from J, leaving 16 bases between them. The germline V gene encodes CDR1 KGHSH and CDR2 LQKENI. CDR3 nucleotide sequence: TGTGCCAGCTCACCTGGGCACGAGGGTAGTGATACGCAGTATTTT. This codes for CASSPGHEGSDTQYF.

The chain couples TRBV27 to TRBJ2-7; 12 bases are shared with TRBD1. The CDR3 is 15 residues long. Trimming removed 2 bases from V and 12 bases from J; junction bases left unmatched: 11. Germline V gives CDR1 MNHEY, CDR2 SMNVEV (reference sequence). CDR3 DNA sequence: TGTGCCAGCAGTTTACGCGGGACAGGGGGCCGTTATCCGTACTTC. Its translation is CASSLRGTGGRYPYF.

As to this clone: Sequence at one end of the junction differs from germline and may be a read error. The J gene is TRBJ2-3, the V gene TRBV11-2, with TRBD2 matching over 8 bases. Germline assignment: CDR1 SGHAT and CDR2 FQNNGV. This CDR3 spans 14 amino acids. The CDR3 loop is CASSPSGLQDAQYF. CDR3 in DNA: TGTGCCAGCAGTCCTAGCGGGCTACAAGATGCGCAGTATTTT.

This chain links TRBV2 with TRBJ1-2; D is ambiguous. The CDR3 extends over 13 amino acids. V lost 1 base, J lost 4 bases, and 7 bases lay in between. Germline loops: CDR1 SNHLY, CDR2 FYNNEI. The CDR3 spells CASSEVLSYGYTF. The CDR3 DNA sequence: TGTGCCAGCAGTGAAGTATTGAGCTATGGCTACACCTTC.

This clone occurred once. CDR3: CASLKPGQGSYEQYF. The CDR3 DNA is TGTGCCAGCTTGAAACCGGGACAGGGGTCCTACGAGCAGTACTTC. The rearrangement joins TRBV6-1 to TRBJ2-7, with 10 bases aligning to TRBD1. The germline gives CDR1 MNHNS, CDR2 SASEGT. Losses at the gene ends were 8 bases for V and 1 base for J; bases not matched to a gene: 8. This CDR3 region has 15 residues.

This chain uses TRBV10-3 with TRBJ2-2, with D perhaps being TRBD1 or TRBD2 (5 bases each). The V and J ends lost 6 bases and 2 bases respectively, with 16 bases between them. The CDR3 spans 16 residues. The germline V gene has CDR1 ENHRY and CDR2 SYGVKD. In DNA, the CDR3 is TGTGCCATCAGGGGATCTTGGGGGATCAACACCGGGGAGCTGTTTTTT. It yields the protein CAIRGSWGINTGELFF.

The rearrangement links TRBV5-5 to TRBJ1-1; 9 nucleotides match TRBD1. The CDR3 is 18 residues long. The V and J ends lost 6 bases and 1 base, in that order; junction bases with no gene match: 16. Per the germline V gene, CDR1 is SGHKS and CDR2 is YYEKEE (reference sequence). Here the CDR3 reads CASISGTGLGKQNTEAFF. The DNA for the CDR3 is TGTGCCAGCATCTCCGGGACAGGGCTGGGGAAACAGAACACTGAAGCTTTCTTT. Full variable domain (remainder filled in from reference TRBV5-5 and TRBJ1-1): DAGVTQSPTHLIKTRGQQVTLRCSPISGHKSVSWYQQVLGQGPQFIFQYYEKEERGRGNFPDRFSARQFPNYSSELNVNALLLGDSALYLCASISGTGLGKQNTEAFFGQGTRLTVV.